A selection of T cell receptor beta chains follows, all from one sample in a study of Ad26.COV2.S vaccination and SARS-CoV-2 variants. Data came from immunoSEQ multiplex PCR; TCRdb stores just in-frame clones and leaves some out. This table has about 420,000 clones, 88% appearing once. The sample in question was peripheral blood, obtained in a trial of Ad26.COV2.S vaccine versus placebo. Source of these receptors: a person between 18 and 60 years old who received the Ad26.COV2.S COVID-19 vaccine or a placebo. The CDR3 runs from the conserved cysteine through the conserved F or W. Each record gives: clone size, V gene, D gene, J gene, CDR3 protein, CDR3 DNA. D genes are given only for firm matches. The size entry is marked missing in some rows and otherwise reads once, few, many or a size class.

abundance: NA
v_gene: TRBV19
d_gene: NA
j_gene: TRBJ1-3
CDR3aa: CASKAVYDDLENTIYF
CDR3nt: TGTGCCAGTAAGGCTGTTTACGACGACCTGGAGAACACCATATATTTT

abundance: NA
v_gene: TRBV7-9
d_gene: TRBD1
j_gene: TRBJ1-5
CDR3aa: CASSPIRQGLSNQPQHF
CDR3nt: TGTGCCAGCAGCCCAATTAGACAGGGACTTAGCAATCAGCCCCAGCATTTT

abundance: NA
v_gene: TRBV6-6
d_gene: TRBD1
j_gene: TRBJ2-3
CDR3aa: CASSYIGGGPDTQYF
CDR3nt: TGTGCCAGCAGTTACATAGGGGGCGGCCCAGATACGCAGTATTTT

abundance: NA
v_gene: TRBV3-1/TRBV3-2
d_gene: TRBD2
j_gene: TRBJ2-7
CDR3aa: CASSPNSGGAHEQYF
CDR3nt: TGTGCCAGCAGCCCTAATAGCGGGGGGGCCCACGAGCAGTACTTC

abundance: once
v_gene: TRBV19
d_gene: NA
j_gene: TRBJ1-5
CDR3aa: CASRGEDSNQPQHF
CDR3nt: TGTGCCAGTAGAGGAGAAGATAGCAATCAGCCCCAGCATTTT

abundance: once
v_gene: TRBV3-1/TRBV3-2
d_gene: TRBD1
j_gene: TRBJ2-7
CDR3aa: CASSQNRDRASEQYF
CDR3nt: TGTGCCAGCAGCCAAAACCGGGACAGGGCATCCGAGCAGTACTTC

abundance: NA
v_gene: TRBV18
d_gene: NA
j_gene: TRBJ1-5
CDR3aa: CASSPGGNQPQHF
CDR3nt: TGTGCCAGCTCACCGGGGGGCAATCAGCCCCAGCATTTT

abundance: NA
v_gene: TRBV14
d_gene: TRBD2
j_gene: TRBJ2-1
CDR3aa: CASSQILAGNEQFF
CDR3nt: TGTGCCAGCAGCCAAATTCTAGCGGGCAATGAGCAGTTCTTC

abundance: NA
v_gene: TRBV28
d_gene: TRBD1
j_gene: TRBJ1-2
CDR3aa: CASETGHHGYTF
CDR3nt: TGTGCCAGCGAGACAGGGCACCATGGCTACACCTTC

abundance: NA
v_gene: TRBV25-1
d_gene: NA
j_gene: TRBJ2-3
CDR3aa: CASSETESTGTSWDTQYF
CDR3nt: TGTGCCAGCAGTGAAACTGAATCGACAGGAACTTCATGGGATACGCAGTATTTT

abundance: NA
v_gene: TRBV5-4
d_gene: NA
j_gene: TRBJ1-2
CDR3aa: CASKVGRAYGYTF
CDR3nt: TGTGCCAGCAAAGTGGGCAGGGCCTATGGCTACACCTTC

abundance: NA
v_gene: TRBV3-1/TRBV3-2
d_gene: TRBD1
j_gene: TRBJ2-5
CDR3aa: CASSPDRGQGETQYF
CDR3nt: TGTGCCAGCAGCCCCGACAGGGGGCAGGGAGAGACCCAGTACTTC

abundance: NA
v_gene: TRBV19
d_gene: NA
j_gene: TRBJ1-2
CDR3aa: CASSLGPNSYGYTF
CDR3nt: TGTGCCAGTAGTCTGGGCCCTAATTCCTATGGCTACACCTTC

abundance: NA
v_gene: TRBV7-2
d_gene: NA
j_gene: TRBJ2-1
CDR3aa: CASSLAAQPQAQQFF
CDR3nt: TGTGCCAGCAGCTTAGCGGCCCAACCTCAGGCCCAGCAGTTCTTC

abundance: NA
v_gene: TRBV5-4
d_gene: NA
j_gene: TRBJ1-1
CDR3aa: CASSLELNTEAFF
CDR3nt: TGTGCCAGCAGCTTGGAGCTGAACACTGAAGCTTTCTTT

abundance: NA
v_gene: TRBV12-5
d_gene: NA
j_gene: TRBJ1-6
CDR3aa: CASGEQVGSPLHF
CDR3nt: TGTGCTAGTGGTGAACAAGTGGGTTCACCCCTCCACTTT

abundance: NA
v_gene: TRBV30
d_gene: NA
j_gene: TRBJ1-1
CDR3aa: CAWSVHQDTEAFF
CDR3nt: TGTGCCTGGAGTGTACATCAGGACACTGAAGCTTTCTTT

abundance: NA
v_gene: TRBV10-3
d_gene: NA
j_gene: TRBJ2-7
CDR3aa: CAISGSGVPSYEQYF
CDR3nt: TGTGCCATCAGTGGTTCGGGGGTTCCCTCCTACGAGCAGTACTTC

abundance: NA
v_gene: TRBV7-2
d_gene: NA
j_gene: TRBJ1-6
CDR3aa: CASSPLDRDSLHF
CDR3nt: TGTGCCAGCAGCCCCCTGGATCGGGACTCCCTCCACTTT

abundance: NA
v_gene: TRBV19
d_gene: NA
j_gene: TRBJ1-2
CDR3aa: CASSLRTANYGYTF
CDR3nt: TGTGCCAGTAGTTTGAGGACAGCTAACTATGGCTACACCTTC

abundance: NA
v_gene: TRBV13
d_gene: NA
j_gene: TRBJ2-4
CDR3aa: CASSLSLFDIQYF
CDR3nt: TGTGCCAGCAGCTTAAGTTTGTTTGACATTCAGTACTTC

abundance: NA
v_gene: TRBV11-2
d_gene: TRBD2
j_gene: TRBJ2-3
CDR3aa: CASSLGPGTTSSTDTQYF
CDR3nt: TGTGCCAGCAGCTTAGGGCCCGGGACTACCTCTAGCACAGATACGCAGTATTTT

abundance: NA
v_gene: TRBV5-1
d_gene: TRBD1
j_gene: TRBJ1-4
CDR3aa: CASRRGQTGIGANEKLFF
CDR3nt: TGCGCCAGCAGACGGGGGCAGACAGGGATCGGGGCTAATGAAAAACTGTTTTTT

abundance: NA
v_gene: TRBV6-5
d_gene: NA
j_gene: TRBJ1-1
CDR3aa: CASSYGQMNTEAFF
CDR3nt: TGTGCCAGCAGTTACGGTCAGATGAACACTGAAGCTTTCTTT

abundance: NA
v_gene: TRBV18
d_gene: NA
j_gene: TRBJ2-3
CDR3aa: CASSLETDTQYF
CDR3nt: TGTGCCAGCTCACTGGAAACAGATACGCAGTATTTT

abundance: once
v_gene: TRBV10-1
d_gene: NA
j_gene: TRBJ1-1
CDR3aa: CASSEEGDTEAFF
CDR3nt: TGCGCCAGCAGTGAGGAGGGAGACACTGAAGCTTTCTTT

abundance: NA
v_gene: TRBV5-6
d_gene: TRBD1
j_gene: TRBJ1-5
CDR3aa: CASSSDRGHRSNQPQHF
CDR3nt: TGTGCCAGCAGCTCTGACAGGGGGCATAGAAGCAATCAGCCCCAGCATTTT

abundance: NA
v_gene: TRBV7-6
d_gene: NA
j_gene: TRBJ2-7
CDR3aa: CASSLEFFGEQYF
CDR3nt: TGTGCCAGCAGCTTAGAGTTCTTCGGCGAGCAGTACTTC